Here is one T cell receptor beta chain with its context. This specimen belongs to a study of T cells after yellow fever vaccination. TCRdb analysed the 5' RACE reads with MiXCR anew, one entry per CDR3 protein. The profile shows 400,000 to 450,000 distinct CDR3 sequences, roughly 20% of them singletons. This CDR3 region has 14 residues. CDR1 and CDR2 from the germline V gene are DFQATT and SNEGSKA (reference sequence). Trimming stripped 0 bases from V and 12 bases from J, with 20 bases between. The receptor was derived from a man younger than 35 who received the YFV17D yellow fever vaccine. This material consisted of PBMCs, taken before the yellow fever booster vaccination. The genes are TRBV20-1 and TRBJ1-1; the D gene is possibly TRBD1 (6 bases). The CDR3 here is CSARDPKWDIRPFF. The CDR3 DNA follows: TGCAGTGCTAGAGATCCGAAATGGGACATCCGACCTTTCTTT.